The 2 T cell receptor beta chains below all came from one sample that was sequenced in a study of blood T cells in healthy people across ages. A sample-barcoded 5' primer and a J-beta primer mix were used in a second PCR of roughly 7 to 12 cycles. Each CDR3 protein gets one entry after TCRdb re-called the 5' RACE reads with MiXCR. This table has around 1.5 million distinct CDR3 sequences, 35% to 45% appearing once. The material sequenced was blood. The receptors stem from a woman aged 18-29 years in good health.

Note on this clonotype: Relative to the germline gene, one junction end is altered; a read error may explain this. The chain carries TRBV10-2 and TRBJ2-3; 7 bases fit TRBD1. The CDR3 runs 15 residues. Germline lookup yields CDR1 WSHSY and CDR2 SAAADI. This CDR3 reads CAGRPTGWVTDTQYF. In DNA, the CDR3 is TGCGCCGGCAGGCCGACAGGGTGGGTTACAGATACGCAGTATTTT.

This clonotype was counted a few times. V gene TRBV10-3 combines with J gene TRBJ2-5; a possible D gene is TRBD2 (5 bases). V dropped 3 bases and J dropped 2 bases, with 19 bases sitting between them. CDR3 length: 17 amino acids. CDR1 is ENHRY and CDR2 is SYGVKD in the germline V gene. The CDR3 bases are TGTGCCATCAGTGACCCGGGAACTGTGCAAAAACAAGAGACCCAGTACTTC. Its translation: CAISDPGTVQKQETQYF.